This TCR beta chain was profiled in a study of cytomegalovirus exposure and HLA in healthy donors. Points from the study as a whole: Sequencing probably produced one cluster of sequence variants that were highly shared. Clonal expansion, a later analysis showed, was greater in HLA-associated TCR beta chains than in equally common others. A link between a missense DCLRE1C variant and TCR beta V- and J-gene trimming emerged from a later analysis.

The PCR was carried out with 60 Vbeta primers and 13 Jbeta primers. TCRdb's table, derived via immunoSEQ multiplex PCR, lists solely in-frame clones and lacks some. Among about 160,000 clones listed, more than 65% were seen once. This clone appeared a few times. The antigen remains undetermined. CDR1 is SGDLS and CDR2 is YYNGEE in the germline V gene. The CDR3 consists of 13 residues. The V gene lost 2 bases and the J gene lost 4 bases, with 9 bases spanning the gap. The rearrangement links TRBV9 to TRBJ1-1, with a tentative D call TRBD1 (5 bases). The clonotype comes from a man aged 30 to 45 in good health and CMV-seronegative. The sequencing sample was made of PBMCs. CDR3: CASSVLGGTEAFF. CDR3 nucleotides: TGTGCCAGCAGCGTTCTCGGGGGCACTGAAGCTTTCTTT.